These 21 T cell receptor beta chains were all obtained from the same sample, sequenced in a study of shared clonotypes between healthy human individuals (TCRdb year 2020). The method was the immunoSEQ multiplex PCR assay. Not all clones reach the TCRdb copy of this immuneACCESS table, which keeps in-frame sequences only. Checked studies attribute under half of the gap to unresolved V genes and leave the rest unexplained. The sample table records about 2.1 million clones; 93% of these occur just once. The leading ten clones occupy roughly 1.7% of the sample. CD8 naive samples were obtained by positive selection for CCR7 among CD45RO-negative cells, yielding a CD45RA+CCR7+ population from which TemRA cells were excluded. Sequenced sample: naive CD8+ T cells from PBMCs. Per the publication, the cell subset or site label means: CD45RA+CCR7+. Receptor source: a man aged 18 to 35 in good health. Some clones in this sample may be carry-over from other donors' samples.

The V gene is TRBV7-3, the J gene TRBJ2-6, with TRBD2 matching over 10 bases. CDR1 and CDR2 from the germline V gene are SGHTA and FQGTGA. J was trimmed by 4 bases and V by 6 bases; bases with no gene match: 18. The CDR3 sequence is 20 residues long. This CDR3 reads CASRAPPGLAPTGGANVLTF. CDR3 bases: TGTGCCAGCAGAGCCCCGCCGGGACTAGCGCCTACCGGAGGGGCCAACGTCCTGACTTTC.

The CDR3 coding sequence is TGTGCCAGTGGAAAGCGGGGTCCCTCCTACAATGAGCAGTTCTTC. Protein: CASGKRGPSYNEQFF. The chain combines TRBV19 with TRBJ2-1, with 7 bases lining up with TRBD2. Germline lookup yields CDR1 LNHDA and CDR2 SQIVND (reference sequence). V lost 8 bases to trimming and J lost 0 bases; unmatched junction nucleotides: 7. The CDR3 extends over 15 amino acids.

This chain uses TRBV2 with TRBJ2-1, with 15 positions matching TRBD2. The CDR3 spans 14 residues. Trimming took 7 bases from V and 13 from J; bases not matched to a gene: 8. Germline values: CDR1 SNHLY, CDR2 FYNNEI. CDR3 sequence (DNA): TGTGCCAGCACTGAGGGACTAGCGGGAGGTGTTCAGTTCTTC. Protein: CASTEGLAGGVQFF. Full variable domain (rest looked up from reference TRBV2 and TRBJ2-1): EPEVTQTPSHQVTQMGQEVILRCVPISNHLYFYWYRQILGQKVEFLVSFYNNEISEKSEIFDDQFSVERPDGSNFTLKIRSTKLEDSAMYFCASTEGLAGGVQFFGPGTRLTVL.

This clone was seen once. This chain uses TRBV19 with TRBJ1-1, with a tentative D call TRBD1 (5 bases). This CDR3 is built from 14 residues. V lost 3 bases and J 4 bases, leaving 12 bases between the germline ends. Germline V gives CDR1 LNHDA, CDR2 SQIVND (reference sequence). CDR3 DNA: TGTGCCAGTAGTATTCTGGGGCCTATCACTGAAGCTTTCTTT. Translation: CASSILGPITEAFF.

The V call is TRBV7-9, the J call TRBJ2-7, with TRBD2 identical over 10 bases. The CDR3 covers 13 residues. Germline-derived CDR1 and CDR2 are SEHNR and FQNEAQ (reference sequence). V dropped 11 bases and J dropped 1; count of bases not matched to a gene: 5. CDR3 bases: TGTGCCTCCCGACTAGCGGGTTCCTACGAGCAGTACTTC. Its translation: CASRLAGSYEQYF.

The chain is built from TRBV4-3 and TRBJ2-7; D tentatively fits TRBD1 or TRBD2 (5 bases each). The ends were cut back, 1 base at V and 3 bases at J, with 13 bases in the middle. The CDR3 covers 15 residues. CDR1 and CDR2 from the germline V gene are LGHNA and YSLEER. CDR3 DNA: TGCGCCAGCAGCCAAGGTGGGACGCCATACTACGAGCAGTACTTC. Its translation is CASSQGGTPYYEQYF.

As for this clone: This clone may be a read error of a much larger clone one base away. V gene TRBV27 combines with J gene TRBJ1-1; D may be TRBD1 (6 bases). V was clipped by 2 bases and J by 3 bases, with 7 bases between them. The length of the CDR3 is 13 residues. The germline CDR1 and CDR2 sequences are MNHEY and SMNVEV (reference sequence). This CDR3 is CASSLGGHTEAFF. CDR3 bases: TGTGCCAGCAGTTTAGGGGGGCACACTGAAGCTTTCTTT.

The chain carries TRBV6-6 and TRBJ1-2; D gene ambiguous. From germline, CDR1 is MNHNY and CDR2 SVGAGI (reference sequence). This CDR3 has 13 amino acids. Deletions cut 0 bases from V and 4 bases from J, with 6 bases between. The DNA for the CDR3 is TGTGCCAGCAGTTACTCGCCTGGCTATGGCTACACCTTC. Translated, it gives CASSYSPGYGYTF.

In the case of this clone: Different DNA sequences within this sample yield the same CDR3. The V and J genes are TRBV27 and TRBJ2-7; D unresolved. V shed 3 bases and J shed 3 bases, with 9 bases lying between them. The germline CDR1 and CDR2 sequences are MNHEY and SMNVEV (reference sequence). The CDR3 loop spans 13 amino acids. CDR3 in amino acids: CASSFGFGYEQYF. CDR3 DNA: TGTGCCAGCAGTTTCGGTTTCGGCTACGAGCAGTACTTC.

J is TRBJ2-7 and V is TRBV7-6; D perhaps matches TRBD2 (6 bases). CDR1 and CDR2 (germline): SGHVS, FNYEAQ. The CDR3 length is 14 residues. V was pared by 4 bases and J by 4 bases, with 14 bases between. The CDR3 reads CASSSPDYMYEQYF. The CDR3 bases are TGTGCCAGCAGCTCTCCGGACTATATGTACGAGCAGTACTTC.

This chain joins TRBV4-1 and TRBJ2-3; no clear D gene. With 0 bases removed from V and 0 bases from J, the gap between germline ends came to 13 bases. The germline gives CDR1 MGHRA, CDR2 YSYEKL. The CDR3 consists of 17 residues. The CDR3 is CASSQDAGYTSTDTQYF. In nucleotides, the CDR3 is TGCGCCAGCAGCCAAGATGCTGGATATACTAGCACAGATACGCAGTATTTT.

The rearrangement links TRBV10-3 to TRBJ2-3; no definite D call. Germline loops: CDR1 ENHRY, CDR2 SYGVKD. There are 14 residues in the CDR3. V was trimmed by 5 bases and J by 4 bases, leaving 13 bases between them. For the CDR3, the DNA is TGTGCCATCAGTTTCGAAAAGAGTCCAGATACGCAGTATTTT. Protein product: CAISFEKSPDTQYF.

As to this clone: This CDR3 is also generated by other DNA sequences in the sample. The chain links TRBV27 to TRBJ1-1; maybe TRBD1 (5 bases). Germline CDR1 reads MNHEY; CDR2 reads SMNVEV (reference sequence). This CDR3 contains 14 residues. V was pared by 1 base and J by 3 bases, with 9 bases between. In DNA, the CDR3 is TGTGCCAGCAGTTTATATGGGGGGGACACTGAAGCTTTCTTT. It codes for CASSLYGGDTEAFF.

The chain links TRBV6-1 to TRBJ2-7; the match to TRBD2 covers 7 bases. The CDR3 extends over 14 amino acids. With 6 bases clipped from V and 4 bases from J, the junction kept 9 bases outside the gene matches. Germline V gene data show CDR1 as MNHNS and CDR2 as SASEGT. DNA of the CDR3: TGTGCCAGCAGGAGAGCGGGAATTGGTTACGAGCAGTACTTC. Translating gives CASRRAGIGYEQYF.

The V and J genes are TRBV4-2 and TRBJ1-4; 12 nucleotides align to TRBD1. The CDR3 has 16 amino acids. Germline V gene data show CDR1 as LGHNA and CDR2 as YNFKEQ. Trimming at V came to 4 bases and at J to 5 bases, leaving 5 bases not matched to a gene. The CDR3 DNA reads as TGTGCCAGCAGCCCGGGACAGGGGGCTTGGAATGAAAAACTGTTTTTT. This encodes CASSPGQGAWNEKLFF.

The chain is built from TRBV27 and TRBJ2-1; 12 nucleotides match TRBD2. The CDR3 covers 18 residues. Germline trimming cut 5 bases from V and 0 bases from J; bases unmatched to any gene: 8. The V gene's germline CDR1 is MNHEY and CDR2 SMNVEV (reference sequence). In nucleotides, the CDR3 is TGTGCCAGCAGTCTAGCGGGAGGGCCAAGGTTCTCCTACAATGAGCAGTTCTTC. It is translated as CASSLAGGPRFSYNEQFF.

The gene calls are TRBV28 and TRBJ1-2, with D hard to call. Per the germline V gene, CDR1 is MDHEN and CDR2 is SYDVKM. CDR3 length: 13 residues. V lost 6 bases to trimming and J lost 0 bases, with 8 bases between them. CDR3 loop: CASRYMTNYGYTF. The CDR3 DNA follows: TGTGCCAGCAGATACATGACTAACTATGGCTACACCTTC.

The V gene is TRBV7-6, the J gene TRBJ2-1; 8 positions match TRBD2. Germline assignment: CDR1 SGHVS and CDR2 FNYEAQ. This CDR3 spans 15 amino acids. The trim removed 11 bases at V and 8 bases at J, leaving 17 bases unmatched. CDR3 nucleotide sequence: TGTGCCTCCAGCTCACTGTCGGGAGGGCCGCATGAGCAGTTCTTC. Protein sequence: CASSSLSGGPHEQFF.

The genes are TRBV6-1 and TRBJ2-3; the D gene is possibly TRBD2 (6 bases). This CDR3 has 14 amino acids. V was shortened by 6 bases and J by 5 bases, with 15 bases between the two germline ends. Looked up from germline, CDR1 is MNHNS and CDR2 is SASEGT. CDR3 protein: CASSGGVFGDTQYF. The CDR3 DNA is TGTGCCAGCAGCGGCGGGGTGTTTGGAGATACGCAGTATTTT.

This clone was picked up a small number of times. The chain employs TRBV5-1 and TRBJ1-5, with a weak D call TRBD1 (6 bases). Per the germline V gene, CDR1 is SGHRS and CDR2 is YFSETQ. There are 16 residues in the CDR3. V lost 4 bases to trimming and J lost 2 bases, with 16 bases between them. The CDR3 DNA is TGCGCCAGCAGCCCGTTGGGGGGGGCCGGCAATCAGCCCCAGCATTTT. Protein product: CASSPLGGAGNQPQHF.

V and J are TRBV7-8 and TRBJ1-2; D unresolved. Per germline, CDR1 SGHVS and CDR2 FQNEAQ. The CDR3 consists of 12 residues. The ends were cut back, 3 bases at V and 1 base at J, with 3 bases in the middle. The CDR3 region is CASSFDNYGYTF. DNA for the CDR3: TGTGCCAGCAGCTTCGATAACTATGGCTACACCTTC.